This record concerns one T cell receptor beta chain sequence. As handled by the study authors: The assay estimated nucleated cells by amplifying reference gene primers. TCRdb keeps only in-frame clones here, not all; method: immunoSEQ multiplex PCR. V and J calls plus clone size are reproduced from that table; the DNA served to infer D and trimming. The table records some 97,000 clones, 90% of them present only once. These data belong to a study of blood T cell repertoires in COVID-19. For the study at large: Both acute and convalescent COVID-19 samples were obtained from the United States, Italy and Spain.

With 4 bases removed from V and 4 bases from J, the gap between germline ends came to 20 bases. The CDR3 consists of 18 residues. Germline values: CDR1 MGHRA, CDR2 YSYEKL. This chain uses TRBV4-1 with TRBJ1-6; the D gene is possibly TRBD1 (6 bases). The clonotype comes from a man aged 60 to 69 with acute or convalescent COVID-19. Material: peripheral blood. The CDR3 DNA reads as TGCGCCAGCAGCCCCACAGGGCAGGGACCCTCTTATAATTCACCCCTCCACTTT. Residues: CASSPTGQGPSYNSPLHF.